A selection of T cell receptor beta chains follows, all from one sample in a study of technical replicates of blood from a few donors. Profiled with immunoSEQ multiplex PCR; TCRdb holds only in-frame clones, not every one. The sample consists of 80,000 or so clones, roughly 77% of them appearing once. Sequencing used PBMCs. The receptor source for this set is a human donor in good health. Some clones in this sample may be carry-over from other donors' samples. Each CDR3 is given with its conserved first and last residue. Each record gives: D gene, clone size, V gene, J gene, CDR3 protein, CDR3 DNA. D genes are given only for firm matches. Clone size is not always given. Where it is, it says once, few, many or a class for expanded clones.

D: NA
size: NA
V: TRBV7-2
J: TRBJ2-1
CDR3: CASSSLGLNTLRGEFF
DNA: TGTGCCAGCAGCTCCCTTGGACTAAATACGTTAAGGGGAGAGTTCTTC

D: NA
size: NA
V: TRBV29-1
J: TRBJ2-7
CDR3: CSVREATSYEQYF
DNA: TGCAGCGTTAGGGAGGCGACCTCCTACGAGCAGTACTTC

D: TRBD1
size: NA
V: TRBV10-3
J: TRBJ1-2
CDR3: CAISEGQGGFYGYTF
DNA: TGTGCCATCAGTGAGGGACAGGGCGGGTTTTATGGCTACACCTTC

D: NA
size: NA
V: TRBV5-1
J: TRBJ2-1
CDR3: CASSPSGAYNEQFF
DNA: TGCGCCAGCAGCCCCAGCGGAGCCTACAATGAGCAGTTCTTC

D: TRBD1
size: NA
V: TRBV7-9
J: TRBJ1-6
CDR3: CASSLVGGNAPLHF
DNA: TGTGCCAGCAGCTTAGTAGGGGGCAATGCACCCCTCCACTTT

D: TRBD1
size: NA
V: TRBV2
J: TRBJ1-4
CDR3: CASRDRGGNEKLFF
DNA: TGTGCCAGCAGGGACAGGGGAGGGAATGAAAAACTGTTTTTT

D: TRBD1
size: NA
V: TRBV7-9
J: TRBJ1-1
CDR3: CASRYRDRGDAFF
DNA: TGTGCCAGCAGATATAGGGACAGGGGAGACGCTTTCTTT

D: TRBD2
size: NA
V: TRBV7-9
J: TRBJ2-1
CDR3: CASRSSGGGYNEQFF
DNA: TGTGCCAGCAGGTCCAGTGGGGGGGGGTACAATGAGCAGTTCTTC

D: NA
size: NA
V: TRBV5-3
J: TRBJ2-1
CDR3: CARSSNRAEQFF
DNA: TGTGCCAGAAGCTCCAACAGGGCCGAGCAGTTCTTC

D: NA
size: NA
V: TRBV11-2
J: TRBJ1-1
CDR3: CASSLGQGWNTEAFF
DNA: TGTGCCAGCAGCTTAGGTCAGGGCTGGAACACTGAAGCTTTCTTT

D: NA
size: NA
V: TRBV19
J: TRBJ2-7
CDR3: CASSISGITGTYEQYF
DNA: TGTGCCAGTAGTATTAGTGGCATCACGGGGACCTACGAGCAGTACTTC

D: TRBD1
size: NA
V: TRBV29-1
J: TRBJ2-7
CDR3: CSVRTGGGYEQYF
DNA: TGCAGCGTTCGCACAGGGGGCGGCTACGAGCAGTACTTC

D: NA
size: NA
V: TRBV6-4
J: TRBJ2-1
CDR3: CASRADLGGGEQFF
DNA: TGTGCCAGCAGGGCCGACCTAGGGGGGGGTGAGCAGTTCTTC

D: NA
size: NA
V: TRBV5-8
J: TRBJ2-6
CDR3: CASRFSGANVLTF
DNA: TGTGCCAGCCGGTTCTCTGGGGCCAACGTCCTGACTTTC

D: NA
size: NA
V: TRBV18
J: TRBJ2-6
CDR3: CASSPSTASLSGANVLTF
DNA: TGTGCCAGCTCACCATCGACAGCCAGCTTGTCGGGGGCCAACGTCCTGACTTTC

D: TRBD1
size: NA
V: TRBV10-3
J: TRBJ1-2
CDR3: CAISEGTGVRITNGYTF
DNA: TGTGCCATCAGTGAGGGGACAGGGGTTCGGATAACAAATGGCTACACCTTC

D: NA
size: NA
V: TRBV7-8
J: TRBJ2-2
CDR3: CASSSGIRGFQDTGELFF
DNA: TGTGCCAGCAGCTCCGGCATAAGAGGGTTCCAGGACACCGGGGAGCTGTTTTTT

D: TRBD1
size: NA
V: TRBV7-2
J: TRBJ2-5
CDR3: CASSPRGTETQYF
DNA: TGTGCCAGCAGCCCCAGGGGGACGGAGACCCAGTACTTC

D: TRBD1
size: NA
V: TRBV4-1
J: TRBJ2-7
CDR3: CASSKTGTYEQYF
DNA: TGCGCCAGCAGCAAGACAGGGACGTACGAGCAGTACTTC

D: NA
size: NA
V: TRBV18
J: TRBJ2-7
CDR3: CASSPTPPHSYEQYF
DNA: TGTGCCAGCTCACCAACACCGCCTCACTCCTACGAGCAGTACTTC

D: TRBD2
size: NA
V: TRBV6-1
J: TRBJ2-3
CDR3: CASSWGGPTDTQYF
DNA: TGTGCCAGCAGTTGGGGGGGACCCACAGATACGCAGTATTTT

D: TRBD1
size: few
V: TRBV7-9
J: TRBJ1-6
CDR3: CASKGDSPNSPLHF
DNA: TGTGCCAGCAAAGGGGACAGTCCCAATTCACCCCTCCACTTT

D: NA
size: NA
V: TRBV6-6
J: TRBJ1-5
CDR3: CASVPGQSSGMPQHF
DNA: TGTGCCAGCGTACCGGGACAATCGTCGGGTATGCCCCAGCATTTT

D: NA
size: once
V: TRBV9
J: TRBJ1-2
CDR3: CASSVDPGGSYGYTF
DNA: TGTGCCAGCAGCGTAGACCCAGGAGGAAGTTATGGCTACACCTTC

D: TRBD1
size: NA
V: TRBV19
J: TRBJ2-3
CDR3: CASSIGPGQVSTDTQYF
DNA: TGTGCCAGTAGTATTGGCCCGGGACAGGTTAGCACAGATACGCAGTATTTT

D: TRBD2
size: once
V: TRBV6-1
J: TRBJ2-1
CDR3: CASIQGLASTEQFF
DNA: TGTGCCAGCATTCAGGGACTAGCGTCAACGGAGCAGTTCTTC

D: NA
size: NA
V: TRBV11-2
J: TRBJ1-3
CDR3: CASRPSPGRSTIYF
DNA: TGTGCCAGCAGACCGTCCCCCGGGAGGAGCACCATATATTTT

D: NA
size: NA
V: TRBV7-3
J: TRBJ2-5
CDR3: CASSLGPGQETQYF
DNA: TGTGCCAGCAGCTTAGGTCCAGGACAAGAGACCCAGTACTTC

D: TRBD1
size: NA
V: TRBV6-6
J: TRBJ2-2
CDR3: CASRSQGAGELFF
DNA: TGTGCCAGCAGGTCGCAGGGGGCCGGGGAGCTGTTTTTT

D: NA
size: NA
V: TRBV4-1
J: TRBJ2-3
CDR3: CASSQAFGSRTDTQYF
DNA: TGCGCCAGCAGCCAAGCGTTTGGGAGCCGCACAGATACGCAGTATTTT

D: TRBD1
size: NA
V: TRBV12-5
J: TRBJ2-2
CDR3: CASGGQPHDLNTGELFF
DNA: TGTGCTAGTGGGGGACAGCCCCATGACCTGAACACCGGGGAGCTGTTTTTT

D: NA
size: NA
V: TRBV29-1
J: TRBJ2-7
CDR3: CSVWWGDEQYF
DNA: TGCAGCGTCTGGTGGGGGGACGAGCAGTACTTC

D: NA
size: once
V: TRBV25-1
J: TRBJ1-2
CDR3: CASSDIAAGYGYTF
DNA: TGTGCCAGCAGTGACATTGCGGCAGGGTATGGCTACACCTTC

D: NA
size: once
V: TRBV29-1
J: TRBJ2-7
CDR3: CSVEGTVGLEQYF
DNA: TGCAGCGTTGAAGGGACAGTCGGTCTCGAGCAGTACTTC

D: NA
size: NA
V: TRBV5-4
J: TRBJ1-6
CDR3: CASSLGGRAASPLHF
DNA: TGTGCCAGCAGCCTCGGGGGGCGGGCGGCTTCACCCCTCCACTTT

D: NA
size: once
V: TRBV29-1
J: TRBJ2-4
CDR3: CSVRRDIQYF
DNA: TGCAGCGTTCGGAGGGACATTCAGTACTTC

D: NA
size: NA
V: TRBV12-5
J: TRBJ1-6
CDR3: CASGLGPGDILSSYNSPLHF
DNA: TGTGCTAGTGGTTTAGGGCCCGGGGACATCCTGAGCTCCTATAATTCACCCCTCCACTTT

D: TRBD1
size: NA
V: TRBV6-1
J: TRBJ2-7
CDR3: CASSGWGPLDRVHEQYF
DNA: TGTGCCAGCAGTGGCTGGGGGCCACTTGACAGGGTACACGAGCAGTACTTC

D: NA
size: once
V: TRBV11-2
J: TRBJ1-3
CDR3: CASRSGGTGNTIYF
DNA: TGTGCCAGCAGGAGCGGGGGGACTGGAAACACCATATATTTT

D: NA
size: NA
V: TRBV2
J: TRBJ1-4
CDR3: CASSEWWAGNEKLFF
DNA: TGTGCCAGCAGTGAATGGTGGGCAGGGAATGAAAAACTGTTTTTT

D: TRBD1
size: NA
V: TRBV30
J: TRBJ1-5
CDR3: CATGTGHQPQHF
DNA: TGTGCTACCGGGACAGGGCATCAGCCCCAGCATTTT

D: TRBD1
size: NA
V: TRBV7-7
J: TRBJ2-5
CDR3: CASSEGAFVTQYF
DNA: TGTGCCAGCAGCGAGGGGGCGTTCGTGACCCAGTACTTC

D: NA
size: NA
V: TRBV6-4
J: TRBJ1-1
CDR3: CASRETDLNTEAFF
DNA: TGTGCCAGCAGGGAGACAGACCTGAACACTGAAGCTTTCTTT

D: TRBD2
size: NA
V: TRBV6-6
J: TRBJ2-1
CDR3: CASRLAGGPPNEQFF
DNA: TGTGCCAGCAGACTAGCGGGAGGGCCACCCAATGAGCAGTTCTTC

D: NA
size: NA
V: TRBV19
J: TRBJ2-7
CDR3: CASSPYLATHYEQYF
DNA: TGTGCCAGTAGTCCCTACCTAGCGACGCACTACGAGCAGTACTTC

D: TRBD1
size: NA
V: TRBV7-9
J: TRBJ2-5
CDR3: CASSWGTGLIETQYF
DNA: TGTGCCAGCAGCTGGGGGACAGGGTTAATAGAGACCCAGTACTTC